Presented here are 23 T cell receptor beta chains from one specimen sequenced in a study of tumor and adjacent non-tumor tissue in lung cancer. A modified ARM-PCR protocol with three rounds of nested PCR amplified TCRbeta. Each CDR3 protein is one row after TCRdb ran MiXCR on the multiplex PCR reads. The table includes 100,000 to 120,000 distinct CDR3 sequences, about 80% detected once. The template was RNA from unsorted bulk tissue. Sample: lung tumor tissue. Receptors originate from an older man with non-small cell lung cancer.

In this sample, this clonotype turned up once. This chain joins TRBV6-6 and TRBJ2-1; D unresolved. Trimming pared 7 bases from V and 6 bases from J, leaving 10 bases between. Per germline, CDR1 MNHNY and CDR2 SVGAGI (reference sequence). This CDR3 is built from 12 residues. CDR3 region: CASMKLINEQFF. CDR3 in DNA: TGTGCCAGCATGAAGCTCATCAATGAGCAGTTCTTC.

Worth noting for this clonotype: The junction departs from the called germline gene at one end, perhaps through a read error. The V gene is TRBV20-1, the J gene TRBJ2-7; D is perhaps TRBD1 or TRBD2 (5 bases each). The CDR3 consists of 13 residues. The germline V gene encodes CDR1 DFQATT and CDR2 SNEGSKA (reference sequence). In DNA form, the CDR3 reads TGCAATGCTAATCGGGACGGAACCTACGAGCAGTACTTC. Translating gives CNANRDGTYEQYF.

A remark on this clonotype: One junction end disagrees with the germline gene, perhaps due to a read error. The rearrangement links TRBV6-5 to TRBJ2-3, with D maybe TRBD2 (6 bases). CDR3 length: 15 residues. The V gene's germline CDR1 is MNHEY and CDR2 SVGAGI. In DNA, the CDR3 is TGTGCCAGCAGGGCCGGGACTTATAGCACAGATACACAGTTTTTT. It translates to CASRAGTYSTDTQFF.

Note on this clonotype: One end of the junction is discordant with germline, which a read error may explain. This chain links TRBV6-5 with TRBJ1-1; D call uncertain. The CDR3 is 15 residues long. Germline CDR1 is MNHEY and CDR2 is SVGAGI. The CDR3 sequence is CASTTVAKVGTEAFF. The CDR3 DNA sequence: TGTGCCAGCACCACGGTCGCTAAGGTGGGCACTGAAGCATTCTTT.

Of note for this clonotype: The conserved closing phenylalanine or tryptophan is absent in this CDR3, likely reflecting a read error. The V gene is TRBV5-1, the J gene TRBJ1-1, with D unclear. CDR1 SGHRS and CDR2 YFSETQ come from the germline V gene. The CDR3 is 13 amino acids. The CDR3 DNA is TGCGCAAGCAGCTTGGTTGCAGGAACTGAAGCTTTCGTT. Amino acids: CASSLVAGTEAFV.

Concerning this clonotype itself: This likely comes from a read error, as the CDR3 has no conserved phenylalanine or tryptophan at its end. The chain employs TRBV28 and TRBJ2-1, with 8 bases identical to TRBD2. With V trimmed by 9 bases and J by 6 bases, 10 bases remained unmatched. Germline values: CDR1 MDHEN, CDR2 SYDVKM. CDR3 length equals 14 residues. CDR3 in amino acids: CASDSSGIGNEQFL. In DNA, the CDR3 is TGTGCCAGTGATAGTAGCGGGATTGGCAATGAGCAGTTCTTA.

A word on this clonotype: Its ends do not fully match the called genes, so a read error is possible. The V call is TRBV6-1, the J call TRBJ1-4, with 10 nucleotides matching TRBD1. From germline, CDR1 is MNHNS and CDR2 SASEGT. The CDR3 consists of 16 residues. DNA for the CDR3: TGCTCCAGCGGTCATGCGACAGGGGGCTTAGGGGAAAAACTGTTTTTT. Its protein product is CSSGHATGGLGEKLFF.

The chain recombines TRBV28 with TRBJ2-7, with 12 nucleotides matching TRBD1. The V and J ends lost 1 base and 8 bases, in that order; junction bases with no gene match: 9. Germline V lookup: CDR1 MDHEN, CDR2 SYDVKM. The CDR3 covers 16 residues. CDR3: CASSLYAGQGARKQYF. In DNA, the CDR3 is TGTGCCAGCAGTTTATATGCGGGACAGGGGGCTAGGAAGCAGTACTTC.

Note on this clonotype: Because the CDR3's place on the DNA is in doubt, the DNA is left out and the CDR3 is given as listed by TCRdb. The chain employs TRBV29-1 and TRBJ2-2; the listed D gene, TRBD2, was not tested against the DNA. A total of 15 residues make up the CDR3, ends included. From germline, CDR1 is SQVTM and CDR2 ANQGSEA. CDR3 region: CSVLGTGGPAGEQFF.

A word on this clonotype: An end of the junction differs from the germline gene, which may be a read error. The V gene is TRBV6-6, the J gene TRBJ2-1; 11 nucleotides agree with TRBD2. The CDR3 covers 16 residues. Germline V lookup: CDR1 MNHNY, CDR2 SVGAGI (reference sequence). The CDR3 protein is CASGYSRGLAAYEQFF. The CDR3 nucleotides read TGTGCCAGCGGTTACTCGCGGGGACTAGCGGCTTATGAGCAGTTCTTC.

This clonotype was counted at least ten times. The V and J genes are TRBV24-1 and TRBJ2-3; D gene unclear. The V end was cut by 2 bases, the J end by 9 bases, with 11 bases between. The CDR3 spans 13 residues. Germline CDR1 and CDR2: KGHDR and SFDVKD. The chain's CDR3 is CATSDSRSLTQYF. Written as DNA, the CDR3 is TGTGCCACCAGTGATTCACGGTCACTGACGCAGTATTTT.

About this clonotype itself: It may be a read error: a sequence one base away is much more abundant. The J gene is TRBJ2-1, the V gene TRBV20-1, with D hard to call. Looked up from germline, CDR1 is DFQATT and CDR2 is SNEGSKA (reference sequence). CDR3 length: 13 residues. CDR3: CSALGPSYYEQFF. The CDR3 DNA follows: TGCAGTGCTCTCGGTCCTTCCTACTATGAGCAGTTCTTC.

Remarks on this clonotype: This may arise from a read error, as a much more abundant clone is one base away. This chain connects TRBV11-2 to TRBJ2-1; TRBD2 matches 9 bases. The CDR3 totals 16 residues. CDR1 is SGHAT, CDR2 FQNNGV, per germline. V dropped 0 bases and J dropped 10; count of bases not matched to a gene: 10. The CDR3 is CASSLELLAGMKEQFF. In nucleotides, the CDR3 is TGTGCCAGCAGCTTAGAGCTCCTAGCGGGAATGAAAGAGCAGTTCTTC.

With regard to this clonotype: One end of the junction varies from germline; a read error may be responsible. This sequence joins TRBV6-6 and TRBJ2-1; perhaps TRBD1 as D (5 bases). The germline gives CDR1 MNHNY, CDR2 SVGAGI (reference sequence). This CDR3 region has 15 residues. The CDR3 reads CANIKGRVLNNEQFF. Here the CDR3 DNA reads TGTGCCAACATCAAGGGCAGGGTTTTAAACAATGAGCAGTTCTTT.

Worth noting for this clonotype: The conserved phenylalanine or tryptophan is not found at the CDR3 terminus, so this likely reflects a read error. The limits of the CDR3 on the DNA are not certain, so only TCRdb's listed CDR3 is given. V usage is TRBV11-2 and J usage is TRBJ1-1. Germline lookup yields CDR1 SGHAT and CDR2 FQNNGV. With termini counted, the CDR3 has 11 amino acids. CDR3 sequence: CASDTVDEAFS.

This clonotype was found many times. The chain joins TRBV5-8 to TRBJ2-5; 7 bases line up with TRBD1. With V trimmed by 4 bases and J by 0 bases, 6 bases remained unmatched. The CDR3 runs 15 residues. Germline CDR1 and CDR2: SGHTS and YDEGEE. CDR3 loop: CASSPGQLYQETQYF. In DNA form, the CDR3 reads TGTGCCAGCAGCCCGGGACAGCTGTACCAAGAGACCCAGTACTTC.

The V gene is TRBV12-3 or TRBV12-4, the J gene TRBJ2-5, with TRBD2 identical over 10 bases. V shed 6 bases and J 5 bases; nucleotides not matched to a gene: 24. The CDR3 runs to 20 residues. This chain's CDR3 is CASRKSDLPTSGHPQETQYF. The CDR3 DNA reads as TGTGCCAGCAGAAAAAGCGACCTCCCGACTAGCGGGCATCCCCAGGAGACCCAGTACTTC.

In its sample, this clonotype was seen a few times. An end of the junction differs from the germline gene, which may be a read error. CDR3 nucleotide sequence: TGTGCCAGTAGCCAACATACCACGCAGTATTTT. Encoded protein: CASSQHTTQYF. The chain employs TRBV14 and TRBJ2-3; D not certain. Germline V gene lookup returns CDR1 SGHDN and CDR2 FVKESK. There are 11 residues in the CDR3.

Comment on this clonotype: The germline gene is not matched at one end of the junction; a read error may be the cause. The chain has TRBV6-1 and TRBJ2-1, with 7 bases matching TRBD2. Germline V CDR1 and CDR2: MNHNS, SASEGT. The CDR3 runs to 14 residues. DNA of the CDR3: TGTTCCAGCACGGGGGGAAGCTCCTACAATGAGCAGTCCTTC. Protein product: CSSTGGSSYNEQSF.

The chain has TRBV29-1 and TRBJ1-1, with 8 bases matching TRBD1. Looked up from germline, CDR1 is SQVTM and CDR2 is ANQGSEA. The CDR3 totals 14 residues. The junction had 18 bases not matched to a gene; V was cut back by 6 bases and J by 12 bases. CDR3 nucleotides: TGCAGCGTCTCCGGACAGGGAACTAAAACAGAAACTTTCTTT. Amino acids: CSVSGQGTKTETFF.

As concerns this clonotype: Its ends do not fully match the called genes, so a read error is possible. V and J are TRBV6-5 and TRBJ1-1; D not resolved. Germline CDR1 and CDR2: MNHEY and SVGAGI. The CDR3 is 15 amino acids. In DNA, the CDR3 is TGTACCAGCAGGACCGGGAGAGGGTTGGTCATTGAAGCTTTCTTT. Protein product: CTSRTGRGLVIEAFF.

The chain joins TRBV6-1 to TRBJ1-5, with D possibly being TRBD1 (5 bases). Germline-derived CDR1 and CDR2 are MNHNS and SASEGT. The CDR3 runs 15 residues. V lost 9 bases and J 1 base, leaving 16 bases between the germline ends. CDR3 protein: CASRDACLSNQPQHF. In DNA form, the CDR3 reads TGTGCCAGTCGGGACGCATGCTTAAGCAATCAGCCCCAGCATTTT.

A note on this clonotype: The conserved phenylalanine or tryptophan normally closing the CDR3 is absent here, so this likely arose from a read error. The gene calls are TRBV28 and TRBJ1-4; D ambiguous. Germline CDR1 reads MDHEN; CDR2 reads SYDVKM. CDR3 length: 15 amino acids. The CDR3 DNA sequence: TGTGCCAGGAGTTTATGGTCAGGTACTAATGAAAAACTGTTTTTA. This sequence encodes CARSLWSGTNEKLFL.